This TCR beta chain emerged from a study of T cell repertoires in cytomegalovirus infection. About the study: It was the public TCR beta signatures that indicated both CMV infection and matching HLA type.

Study-wide results and caveats: Totalled public TCR beta family frequency picked out people who carried CMV plus the relevant HLA. HLA-C-restricted CMV-specific TCR beta clonotypes were dominant in the ex vivo response.

Germline CDR1 LGHNT, CDR2 FRNRAP. Trimming took off 3 bases at V and 3 bases at J, with 12 bases between the two ends. The CDR3 extends over 15 amino acids. The sample holds many counts of this clonotype. Its target is not known. MiXCR, applied by TCRdb to the reads, yields one record per CDR3 protein. The sample has some 300,000 distinct CDR3 sequences; roughly 15% are singletons. Sequencing input: PBMCs. V usage is TRBV12-5 and J usage is TRBJ1-3, with D perhaps matching TRBD1 (5 bases). The TCR sequence derives from a human donor in good health (CMV status not recorded). Some clones in this sample may be carry-over from other donors' samples. In DNA form, the CDR3 reads TGTGCTAGTGGTTTCTCAGGGCGAGGTGGAAACACCATATATTTT. Translated, it gives CASGFSGRGGNTIYF.